This T cell receptor (beta chain) comes out of a study of control samples from healthy donors and cancer patients. CDR1 and CDR2 (germline): SGHNT, YYREEE (reference sequence). Between the trimmed V and J ends, which lost 4 bases and 4 bases, there was a span of 14 bases. The CDR3 is 14 residues long. Profiling relied on immunoSEQ multiplex PCR, and the TCRdb table lists in-frame clones only, not all of them. Altogether tens of thousands of clones are present, 88% being singletons, with the ten largest covering about an eighth. This clonotype originated in a woman aged 65 to 85 in good health. The chain uses TRBV5-4 and TRBJ2-5; D is possibly TRBD1 (6 bases). The sample consisted of blood. The CDR3 coding sequence is TGTGCCAGCAGCCAAGGGACAACTGCAGAGACCCAGTACTTC. It codes for CASSQGTTAETQYF.